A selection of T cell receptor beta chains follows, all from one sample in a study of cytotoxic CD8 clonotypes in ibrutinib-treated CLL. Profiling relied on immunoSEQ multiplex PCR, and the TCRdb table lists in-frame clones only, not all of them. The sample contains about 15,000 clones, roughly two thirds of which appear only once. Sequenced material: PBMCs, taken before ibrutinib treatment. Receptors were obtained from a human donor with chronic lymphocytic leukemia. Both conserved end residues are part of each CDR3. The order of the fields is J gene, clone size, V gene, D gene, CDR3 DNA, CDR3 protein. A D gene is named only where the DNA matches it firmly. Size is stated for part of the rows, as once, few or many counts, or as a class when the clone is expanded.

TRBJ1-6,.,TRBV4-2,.,TGTGCCAGCAGCCAATCAGCCGGTGGCAATTCACCCCTCCACTTT,CASSQSAGGNSPLHF
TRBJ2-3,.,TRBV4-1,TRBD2,TGCGCCAGCAGCCCCCCGGGACTAGCGGGGCAGGCCGTGCGGAATACGCAGTATTTT,CASSPPGLAGQAVRNTQYF
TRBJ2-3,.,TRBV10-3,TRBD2,TGTGCCATCAGTCCGGGACTAGCGGGAGTTGCAGATACGCAGTATTTT,CAISPGLAGVADTQYF
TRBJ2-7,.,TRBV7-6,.,TGTGCCAGCAGTCCGATTGTCGGGTTCGAGCAGTACTTC,CASSPIVGFEQYF
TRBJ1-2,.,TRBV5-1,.,TGCGCCAGCACTCCAGACCAGGGGTTCTATGGCTACACCTTC,CASTPDQGFYGYTF
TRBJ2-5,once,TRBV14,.,TGTGCCAGCAGCATGGGATGGACAGCTCAAGAGACCCAGTACTTC,CASSMGWTAQETQYF
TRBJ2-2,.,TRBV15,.,TGTGCCACCAGCAGAGTTCCCCCCTGGGGTGTCAACACCGGGGAGCTGTTTTTT,CATSRVPPWGVNTGELFF
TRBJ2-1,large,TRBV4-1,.,TGCGCCAGCAGCCAAGGGGCACAGGTGCCATTGGGGTTCTTC,CASSQGAQVPLGFF
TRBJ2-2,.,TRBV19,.,TGTGCCAGAGTCTACAGGGATCTCACCGGGGAGCTGTTTTTT,CARVYRDLTGELFF
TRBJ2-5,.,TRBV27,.,TGTGCCAGCAGTCCAGGACTTACAACTCGCGAGACCCAGTACTTC,CASSPGLTTRETQYF
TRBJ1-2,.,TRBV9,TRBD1,TGTGCCAGCAGCACGGGACAGGGCCGCGGCTACACCTTC,CASSTGQGRGYTF
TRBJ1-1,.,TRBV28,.,TGTGCCAGCAGTGAAAACACTGAAGCTTTCTTT,CASSENTEAFF
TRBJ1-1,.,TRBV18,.,TGTGCCAGCTCTCCCCAAGGTACCGTCAACACTGAAGCTTTCTTT,CASSPQGTVNTEAFF
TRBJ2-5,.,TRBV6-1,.,TGTGCCAGCAGTACCCGACCAAAAGAGACCCAGTACTTC,CASSTRPKETQYF
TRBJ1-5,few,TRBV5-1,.,TGCGCCAGCAGCTTGGTAGGGGCTCGTAATCAGCCCCAGCATTTT,CASSLVGARNQPQHF
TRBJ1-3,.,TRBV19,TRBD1,TGTGCCAGTAGTACCACAGGGGCGGGAAACACCATATATTTT,CASSTTGAGNTIYF
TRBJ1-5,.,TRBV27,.,TGTGCCAGCAGTCTCTCCGCGGGCGGGCGCCAGCATTTT,CASSLSAGGRQHF
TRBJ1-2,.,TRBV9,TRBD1,TGTGCCAGCTACAGGGGTAACTATGGCTACACCTTC,CASYRGNYGYTF
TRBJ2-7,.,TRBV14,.,TGTGCCAGCAGCCCGTCCTACGAGCAGTACTTC,CASSPSYEQYF
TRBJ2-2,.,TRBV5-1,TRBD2,TGCGCCAGCCGTTGGCTAGCGGGGGGTCCCGGGGAGCTGTTTTTT,CASRWLAGGPGELFF
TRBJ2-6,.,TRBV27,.,TGTGCCAGTAGAAGTTCTGGGGCCAACGTCCTGACTTTC,CASRSSGANVLTF
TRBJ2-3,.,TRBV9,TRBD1,TGTGCCAGCAGCGTAGATGCAGGGGGCGTCAGGGCAGATACGCAGTATTTT,CASSVDAGGVRADTQYF
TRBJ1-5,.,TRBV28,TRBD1,TGTGCCAGCAGTTTTAGACTCTCCCGGGACAGTCGGCCGAATCAGCCCCAGCATTTT,CASSFRLSRDSRPNQPQHF
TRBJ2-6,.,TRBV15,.,TGTGCCACCAGCTTACCCGGGACGCCCGGAGGGGGGGCCAACGTCCTGACTTTC,CATSLPGTPGGGANVLTF
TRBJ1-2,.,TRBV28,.,TGTGCCAGCAGTTTACTGGGGAGCTATGGCTACACCTTC,CASSLLGSYGYTF
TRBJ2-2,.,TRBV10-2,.,TGCGCCAGCAAAGCAATCCTCACCGGGGAGCTGTTTTTT,CASKAILTGELFF
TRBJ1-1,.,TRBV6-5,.,TGTGCCAGCAGTTACGGGAAGGTTGGTGCCACTGAAGCTTTCTTT,CASSYGKVGATEAFF
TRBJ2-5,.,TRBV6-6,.,TGTGCCAGCAGTTACGGGGGGAAAGAGACCCAGTACTTC,CASSYGGKETQYF
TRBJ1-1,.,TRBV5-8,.,TGTGCCAGCAGCAAACAGGGTCCCATCACTGAAGCTTTCTTT,CASSKQGPITEAFF
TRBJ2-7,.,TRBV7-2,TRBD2,TGTGCCAGCAGCTTAAGTGGCGGGAGGTCTACCTACGAGCAGTACTTC,CASSLSGGRSTYEQYF
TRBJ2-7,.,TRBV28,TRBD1,TGTGCCAGCACCTCGACGACAGGGGGCCCCTACGAGCAGTACTTC,CASTSTTGGPYEQYF
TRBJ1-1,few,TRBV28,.,TGTGCCAGCAGTTCCCGGGTCTGGCCGAACACTGAAGCTTTCTTT,CASSSRVWPNTEAFF
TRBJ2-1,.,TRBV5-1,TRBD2,TGCGCCAGCAAGACTAGCGGGGGGGCCAATGAGCAGTTCTTC,CASKTSGGANEQFF
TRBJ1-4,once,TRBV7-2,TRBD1,TGTGCCAGCAGCTTAGGGGGACAGGGGTATGAAAAACTGTTTTTT,CASSLGGQGYEKLFF
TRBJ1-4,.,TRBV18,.,TGTGCCAGCTCACCGCTCCACACAGCGTTTAATGAAAAACTGTTTTTT,CASSPLHTAFNEKLFF
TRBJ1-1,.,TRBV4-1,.,TGCGCCAGCAGCCAGTTAGGTCAGGGCACTGAAGCTTTCTTT,CASSQLGQGTEAFF
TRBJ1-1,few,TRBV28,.,TGTGCCAGCAGTCTCGGGACGCGCGGGGCTTTCTTT,CASSLGTRGAFF
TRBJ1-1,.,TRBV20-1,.,TGCAGTGCTAGTAGGACCCTTGAAGCTTTCTTT,CSASRTLEAFF
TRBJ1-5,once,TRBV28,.,TGTGCCAGCAGTCCCTTTACAGGGTTCAATCAGCCCCAGCATTTT,CASSPFTGFNQPQHF
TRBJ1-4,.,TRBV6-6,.,TGTGCCAGCAGTTACAGGGGAGGTGGTGGTGAAAAACTGTTTTTT,CASSYRGGGGEKLFF
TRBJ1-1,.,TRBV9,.,TGTGCCAGCAGCGGACACATGAACACTGAAGCTTTCTTT,CASSGHMNTEAFF
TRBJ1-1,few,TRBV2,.,TGTGCCAGCAGTGTGTGGAACCATAATCCTGAAGCTTTCTTT,CASSVWNHNPEAFF
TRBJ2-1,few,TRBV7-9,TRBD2,TGTGCCAGCAGCTTAGCAGCGGGAGCCAATGAGCAGTTCTTC,CASSLAAGANEQFF
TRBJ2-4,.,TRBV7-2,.,TGTGCCAGCAGCCCAGGAGGCCTAAACATTCAGTACTTC,CASSPGGLNIQYF